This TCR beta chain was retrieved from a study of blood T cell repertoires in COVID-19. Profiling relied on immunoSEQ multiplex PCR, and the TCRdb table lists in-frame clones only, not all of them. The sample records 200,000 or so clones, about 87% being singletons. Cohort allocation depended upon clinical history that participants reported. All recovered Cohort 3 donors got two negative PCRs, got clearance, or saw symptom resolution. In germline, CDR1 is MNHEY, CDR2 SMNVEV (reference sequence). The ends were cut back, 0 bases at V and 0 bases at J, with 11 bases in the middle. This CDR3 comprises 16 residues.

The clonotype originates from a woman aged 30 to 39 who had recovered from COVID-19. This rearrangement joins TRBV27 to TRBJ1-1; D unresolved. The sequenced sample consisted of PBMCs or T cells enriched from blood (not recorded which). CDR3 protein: CASSLSLGFMNTEAFF. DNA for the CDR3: TGTGCCAGCAGTTTATCCCTAGGTTTCATGAACACTGAAGCTTTCTTT.